This is a list of T cell receptor beta chains from one sample in a study of shared clonotypes between healthy human individuals. Clones were read by immunoSEQ multiplex PCR, and TCRdb kept only the in-frame ones, dropping some. Of 1.4 million or so clones listed, less than 99% are singletons. The sample comprised naive CD4+ T cells sorted from blood. All receptors come from a man younger than 40 in good health. The CDR3 runs from the conserved cysteine through the conserved F or W. Each record gives: clone size, J gene, V gene, D gene, CDR3 protein, CDR3 DNA. The D gene is left open where the match is weak. Clone sizes are given selectively: once, few, many, or a class where the clone is expanded.

.	TRBJ2-3	TRBV15	.	CATSGRRYTDTQYF	TGTGCCACCAGCGGACGCCGTTACACAGATACGCAGTATTTT
once	TRBJ2-3	TRBV19	TRBD2	CASTSSPTSAIYGTQYF	TGTGCCAGTACCTCATCCCCCACTAGCGCTATTTACGGTACGCAGTATTTT
.	TRBJ1-5	TRBV27	.	CASSLQGGMRNQPQHF	TGTGCCAGCAGTTTACAGGGAGGGATGCGCAATCAGCCCCAGCATTTT
few	TRBJ1-1	TRBV6-6	.	CASSYSRNTEAFF	TGTGCCAGCAGTTACTCCAGGAACACTGAAGCTTTCTTT
.	TRBJ2-7	TRBV2	.	CASSEGGSSDEQYF	TGTGCCAGCAGTGAAGGTGGGTCATCCGACGAGCAGTACTTC
.	TRBJ2-1	TRBV9	TRBD2	CASSVGTSGAWREQFF	TGTGCCAGCAGCGTAGGGACTAGCGGAGCATGGCGTGAGCAGTTCTTC
.	TRBJ1-1	TRBV18	.	CASSPLIWGGSPNTEAFF	TGTGCCAGCTCACCCTTGATTTGGGGCGGGTCCCCGAACACTGAAGCTTTCTTT
.	TRBJ1-5	TRBV7-8	.	CASSRGDQPQHF	TGTGCCAGCAGCCGGGGGGATCAGCCCCAGCATTTT
.	TRBJ2-7	TRBV18	.	CASSRTTGMYEQYF	TGTGCCAGCTCACGAACTACAGGGATGTACGAGCAGTACTTC
.	TRBJ2-7	TRBV10-3	.	CAISAPAGDRYEQYF	TGTGCCATCAGTGCCCCGGCGGGCGACCGCTACGAGCAGTACTTC
.	TRBJ2-5	TRBV25-1	.	CASMGRVQETQYF	TGTGCCAGCATGGGGCGGGTGCAAGAGACCCAGTACTTC
.	TRBJ2-7	TRBV13	.	CASSLLTYEQYF	TGTGCCAGCAGCTTATTGACCTACGAGCAGTACTTC
.	TRBJ1-2	TRBV7-9	TRBD1	CASSSGSGGGGYTF	TGTGCCAGCAGCTCAGGTTCAGGGGGCGGAGGCTACACCTTC
once	TRBJ1-1	TRBV18	TRBD1	CASSLKGTGGLNTEAFF	TGTGCCAGCTCCCTAAAGGGGACAGGGGGTCTGAACACTGAAGCTTTCTTT
.	TRBJ2-1	TRBV5-1	TRBD2	CASSLVKGGPLNEQFF	TGCGCCAGCAGCTTGGTGAAGGGAGGGCCCCTCAATGAGCAGTTCTTC
.	TRBJ2-1	TRBV7-2	.	CASSLEAESYNEQFF	TGTGCCAGCAGCTTAGAGGCTGAGAGCTACAATGAGCAGTTCTTC
.	TRBJ2-1	TRBV29-1	.	CSVRPSLSPSNEQFF	TGCAGCGTTCGACCTAGTCTAAGCCCCTCCAATGAGCAGTTCTTC
once	TRBJ1-5	TRBV6-1	.	CASSEVRGSNQPQHF	TGTGCCAGCAGTGAAGTCCGGGGGAGCAATCAGCCCCAGCATTTT
once	TRBJ2-7	TRBV29-1	TRBD2	CSVGGLAGVLNYEQYF	TGCAGCGTTGGTGGGCTAGCGGGGGTATTAAACTACGAGCAGTACTTC
.	TRBJ2-7	TRBV5-6	.	CASSSASYEQYF	TGTGCCAGCAGTTCCGCGTCCTACGAGCAGTACTTC
.	TRBJ1-2	TRBV20-1	.	CSASSDYGYTF	TGCAGTGCTAGTTCGGACTATGGCTACACCTTC
.	TRBJ2-5	TRBV11-2	.	CASSLEGGRRETQYF	TGTGCCAGCAGCTTGGAGGGAGGTAGGAGAGAGACCCAGTACTTC
.	TRBJ1-4	TRBV18	.	CASSPSGSSTNEKLFF	TGTGCCAGCTCACCAAGCGGGTCCTCAACTAATGAAAAACTGTTTTTT
.	TRBJ2-4	TRBV7-8	.	CASSLRPGGLHIQYF	TGTGCCAGCAGCTTAAGGCCTGGCGGTCTACACATTCAGTACTTC
.	TRBJ2-7	TRBV5-8	.	CASSFPRAGPYEQYF	TGTGCCAGCAGCTTTCCGCGCGCAGGCCCCTACGAGCAGTACTTC
.	TRBJ2-7	TRBV21-1	.	CASLSRLGDSYEQYF	TGTGCCAGCCTATCCAGGCTGGGGGACTCCTACGAGCAGTACTTC
.	TRBJ2-3	TRBV5-1	TRBD2	CASSLALAGHSPYF	TGCGCCAGCAGCTTGGCGCTAGCGGGACATTCGCCGTATTTT
.	TRBJ2-7	TRBV18	TRBD2	CASSLISGRNQGEQYF	TGTGCCAGCTCACTTATTAGCGGGAGGAACCAGGGGGAGCAGTACTTC
.	TRBJ2-1	TRBV27	.	CASSLRSVTPLATYNEQFF	TGTGCCAGCAGTTTAAGGAGCGTCACCCCCCTAGCAACCTACAATGAGCAGTTCTTC
.	TRBJ2-3	TRBV30	TRBD2	CAWSLGTSGMADTQYF	TGTGCCTGGAGTCTGGGGACTAGCGGGATGGCAGATACGCAGTATTTT
.	TRBJ1-5	TRBV23-1	.	CASSLPGPGESNQPQHF	TGCGCCAGCAGCCTGCCGGGCCCTGGGGAGAGCAATCAGCCCCAGCATTTT
.	TRBJ2-1	TRBV11-2	TRBD2	CASSPFGLAGDGGNEQFF	TGTGCCAGCAGCCCCTTCGGACTAGCGGGAGACGGCGGCAATGAGCAGTTCTTC
.	TRBJ2-1	TRBV28	.	CASSLLFGNEQFF	TGTGCCAGCAGTTTATTGTTTGGCAATGAGCAGTTCTTC
.	TRBJ2-7	TRBV27	.	CASRLGRSSYEQYF	TGTGCCAGCAGGCTAGGTAGGAGCTCCTACGAGCAGTACTTC
.	TRBJ2-3	TRBV6-1	TRBD1	CARSSGTGFWDTQYF	TGTGCCAGATCGTCCGGGACAGGGTTTTGGGATACGCAGTATTTT
once	TRBJ1-2	TRBV7-8	.	CASSLAPYPAVMSNYGYTF	TGTGCCAGCAGCTTAGCGCCCTATCCAGCAGTCATGTCTAACTATGGCTACACCTTC
.	TRBJ2-1	TRBV5-1	TRBD2	CASSVTGTSYNEQFF	TGCGCCAGCAGCGTAACCGGGACTAGCTACAATGAGCAGTTCTTC
.	TRBJ2-7	TRBV14	TRBD2	CASSQELAATEQYF	TGTGCCAGCAGCCAAGAACTAGCGGCAACCGAGCAGTACTTC
.	TRBJ2-2	TRBV5-1	TRBD2	CASSLEGSSGNGELFF	TGCGCCAGCAGCTTGGAGGGGTCTAGCGGGAACGGGGAGCTGTTTTTT
once	TRBJ2-2	TRBV7-6	TRBD1	CASSLPGQGLIGVNTGELFF	TGTGCCAGCAGCTTACCGGGACAGGGGCTTATCGGAGTTAACACCGGGGAGCTGTTTTTT
.	TRBJ1-1	TRBV14	.	CASSQDYAGTRWSTEAFF	TGTGCCAGCAGCCAAGATTATGCAGGGACTAGGTGGAGCACTGAAGCTTTCTTT
.	TRBJ2-5	TRBV11-2	.	CASRGRETQYF	TGTGCCAGCAGGGGTCGGGAGACCCAGTACTTC
.	TRBJ2-3	TRBV5-8	.	CASSLSDTQYF	TGTGCCAGCAGCCTGTCAGATACGCAGTATTTT
.	TRBJ1-2	TRBV6-5	.	CASTPRASQPYGYTF	TGTGCCAGCACCCCGAGAGCGTCGCAACCCTATGGCTACACCTTC
.	TRBJ2-6	TRBV7-9	.	CASSSVDNSGANVLTF	TGTGCCAGCAGCTCAGTTGACAACTCTGGGGCCAACGTCCTGACTTTC